Each of the 26 T cell receptor beta chains below was sequenced from the same sample in a study of Ad26.COV2.S vaccination and SARS-CoV-2 variants. The treatment is: some 20 received Ad26.COV2.S at low or high dose, single or two shots; about five received placebo; per-sample allocation not given. Specimen acquisition occurred on day 63 following the initial vaccine or placebo injection. Sequencing was performed with immunoSEQ multiplex PCR; in TCRdb, only in-frame clones are kept and a portion is missing. The data hold roughly 510,000 clones, with around nine tenths observed a single time. The input for sequencing was peripheral blood, taken in a trial of Ad26.COV2.S vaccine versus placebo. The receptors derive from a person aged 18-60 years who received the Ad26.COV2.S COVID-19 vaccine or a placebo.

This sequence joins TRBV30 and TRBJ1-1, with D perhaps matching TRBD1 (5 bases). Germline CDR1 and CDR2: GTSNPN and SVGIG (reference sequence). V lost 1 base and J 1 base, leaving 19 bases between the germline ends. This CDR3 comprises 17 residues. CDR3 protein: CAWSGGTKTGENTEAFF. The CDR3 DNA reads TGTGCCTGGAGTGGAGGTACCAAAACAGGTGAGAACACTGAAGCTTTCTTT. The complete variable domain, with remaining parts taken from reference TRBV30 and TRBJ1-1, reads SQTIHQWPATLVQPVGSPLSLECTVEGTSNPNLYWYRQAAGRGLQLLFYSVGIGQISSEVPQNLSASRPQDRQFILSSKKLLLSDSGFYLCAWSGGTKTGENTEAFFGQGTRLTVV.

The rearrangement links TRBV18 to TRBJ1-3; D gene ambiguous. Deletions cut 6 bases from V and 4 bases from J, with 13 bases between. Germline loops: CDR1 KGHSH, CDR2 LQKENI. The CDR3 covers 14 residues. The CDR3 coding sequence is TGTGCCAGCTCTCCCGGGCCCCCAGGAAACACCATATATTTT. Translated: CASSPGPPGNTIYF. The entire variable domain, with the rest obtained from reference TRBV18 and TRBJ1-3, is as follows: NAGVMQNPRHLVRRRGQEARLRCSPMKGHSHVYWYRQLPEEGLKFMVYLQKENIIDESGMPKERFSAEFPKEGPSILRIQQVVRGDSAAYFCASSPGPPGNTIYFGEGSWLTVV.

This chain connects TRBV5-1 to TRBJ1-5; a weak D match, TRBD1 (5 bases). The CDR3 has 15 residues. The ends were cut back, 1 base at V and 0 bases at J, with 8 bases in the middle. Germline values: CDR1 SGHRS, CDR2 YFSETQ. The CDR3 protein is CASSLSGTSNQPQHF. As DNA, the CDR3 is TGCGCCAGCAGCTTGTCAGGGACTAGCAATCAGCCCCAGCATTTT.

The J gene is TRBJ1-1, the V gene TRBV6-2 or TRBV6-3, with D unclear. The CDR3 sequence is 12 residues long. CDR1 and CDR2 (germline): MNHEY, SVGEGT. V dropped 2 bases and J dropped 5 bases, with 6 bases sitting between them. The CDR3 DNA reads as TGTGCCAGCAGTTACGGTGAGACTGAAGCTTTCTTT. It is translated as CASSYGETEAFF.

This clone occurred once. The J gene is TRBJ2-5, the V gene TRBV20-1; D unclear. V lost 0 bases and J 5 bases, leaving 4 bases between the germline ends. This CDR3 is built from 11 residues. The germline V gene encodes CDR1 DFQATT and CDR2 SNEGSKA (reference sequence). Here the CDR3 reads CSARDRETQYF. In DNA, the CDR3 is TGCAGTGCTAGAGATAGGGAGACCCAGTACTTC.

The chain is built from TRBV11-2 and TRBJ1-3, with D maybe TRBD1 (5 bases). Germline CDR1 SGHAT, CDR2 FQNNGV. V shed 3 bases and J shed 0 bases, with 9 bases lying between them. The length of the CDR3 is 15 residues. The CDR3 sequence is CASSLGQSSGNTIYF. The CDR3, as DNA: TGTGCCAGCAGCTTGGGGCAGTCCTCTGGAAACACCATATATTTT.

Worth noting for this clone: Different DNA sequences within this sample yield the same CDR3. V and J are TRBV5-5 and TRBJ2-7; D possibly corresponds to TRBD1 (5 bases). V was trimmed by 0 bases and J by 4 bases, leaving 11 bases between them. The CDR3 loop spans 14 amino acids. CDR1 and CDR2 (germline): SGHKS, YYEKEE (reference sequence). CDR3 nucleotides: TGTGCCAGCAGCTTGGACCAGGGAACGTACGAGCAGTACTTC. Translation: CASSLDQGTYEQYF.

The V call is TRBV5-1, the J call TRBJ1-4, with a possible D match to TRBD1 (6 bases). The CDR3 spans 13 residues. CDR1 is SGHRS, CDR2 YFSETQ, per germline. The germline V and J ends were trimmed by 3 bases and 6 bases, with 9 bases remaining between them. DNA of the CDR3: TGCGCCAGCAGCTGGGGGGCGGATGAAAAACTGTTTTTT. Protein product: CASSWGADEKLFF.

This clone has only a few counts. The CDR3 region has the DNA TGCAGCGTTGAAGTGCGGGAGACCCAGTACTTC. Its protein product is CSVEVRETQYF. V gene TRBV29-1 combines with J gene TRBJ2-5; D is uncertain. The germline V gene encodes CDR1 SQVTM and CDR2 ANQGSEA. This CDR3 comprises 11 residues. Trimming took 1 base from V and 5 from J, leaving 5 bases between them.

The chain employs TRBV9 and TRBJ2-3; TRBD1 matches 8 bases. The germline V gene has CDR1 SGDLS and CDR2 YYNGEE. This CDR3 contains 17 residues. V trimming: 3 bases; J trimming: 2 bases; junction bases outside the gene matches: 11. The CDR3 DNA sequence: TGTGCCAGCAGCGAAATCGGGACAGGAGCCTTCACAGATACGCAGTATTTT. It yields the protein CASSEIGTGAFTDTQYF.

V gene TRBV21-1 combines with J gene TRBJ2-3; whether TRBD1, the table's D call, matches the DNA was not checked. TRBV21-1 is given as a pseudogene. CDR3 length equals 14 residues. The DNA for the CDR3 is TGTGCCAGAAGGGGACAAGAAGTCACAGATACGCAGTATTTT. Amino acid sequence: CARRGQEVTDTQYF.

The rearrangement links TRBV6-6 to TRBJ2-7; no reliable D call. Trimming shortened V by 5 bases and J by 4 bases, and 6 bases separated the two germline ends. In germline, CDR1 is MNHNY, CDR2 SVGAGI (reference sequence). CDR3 length: 11 amino acids. The CDR3 region has the DNA TGTGCCAGCAGTCAGAAGTACGAGCAGTACTTC. This encodes CASSQKYEQYF.

The chain has TRBV15 and TRBJ2-7, with D perhaps TRBD2 (6 bases). Germline V gives CDR1 LNHNV, CDR2 YYDKDF (reference sequence). V dropped 1 base and J dropped 6 bases, with 16 bases sitting between them. CDR3 size: 15 residues. CDR3: CATSRVPSGSPEQYF. The CDR3 nucleotides read TGTGCCACCAGCAGAGTCCCCAGCGGGTCCCCCGAGCAGTACTTC.

The rearrangement joins TRBV27 to TRBJ1-5; D gene uncertain. CDR1 is MNHEY and CDR2 is SMNVEV in the germline V gene (reference sequence). This CDR3 contains 13 residues. Trimming pared 2 bases from V and 0 bases from J, leaving 2 bases between. The CDR3: CASSLLSNQPQHF. In nucleotides, the CDR3 is TGTGCCAGCAGTTTACTTAGCAATCAGCCCCAGCATTTT.

V and J are TRBV27 and TRBJ2-2, with D possibly TRBD2 on 6 matching bases. In germline, CDR1 is MNHEY, CDR2 SMNVEV (reference sequence). V lost 6 bases, J lost 0 bases, and 11 bases lay in between. The CDR3 has 15 residues. The CDR3 loop is CASRPWGANTGELFF. CDR3 nucleotides: TGTGCCAGCAGGCCCTGGGGGGCGAACACCGGGGAGCTGTTTTTT.

This chain uses TRBV28 with TRBJ1-1; D may be TRBD1 (5 bases). The V gene's germline CDR1 is MDHEN and CDR2 SYDVKM. With 5 bases removed from V and 5 bases from J, the gap between germline ends came to 15 bases. The CDR3 covers 14 residues. The CDR3 loop reads CASSPGTPRTEAFF. CDR3 nucleotides: TGTGCCAGCAGTCCCGGGACCCCTAGGACTGAAGCTTTCTTT.

The genes are TRBV6-2 or TRBV6-3 and TRBJ2-7; 8 nucleotides line up with TRBD2. From germline, CDR1 is MNHEY and CDR2 SVGEGT. There are 14 residues in the CDR3. The V segment lost 5 bases and the J segment 2 bases; nucleotides outside the gene matches: 5. CDR3 bases: TGTGCCAGCAGTATAAGCGGGAGCCCCTACGAGCAGTACTTC. Its translation is CASSISGSPYEQYF.

This clone was seen a few times. V and J are TRBV7-9 and TRBJ1-1; D is undetermined. Looked up from germline, CDR1 is SEHNR and CDR2 is FQNEAQ (reference sequence). V gave up 1 base and J gave up 7 bases, with 7 bases separating them. The CDR3 loop spans 12 amino acids. The CDR3 DNA reads as TGTGCCAGCAGCTTAGTCGGCATTGAAGCTTTCTTT. Residues: CASSLVGIEAFF. The full variable domain, rest sourced from reference TRBV7-9 and TRBJ1-1, is DTGVSQNPRHKITKRGQNVTFRCDPISEHNRLYWYRQTLGQGPEFLTYFQNEAQLEKSRLLSDRFSAERPKGSFSTLEIQRTEQGDSAMYLCASSLVGIEAFFGQGTRLTVV.

The chain carries TRBV21-1 and TRBJ1-6. TRBV21-1 is noted as a pseudogene. This CDR3 has 17 residues. The DNA for the CDR3 is TGTGCCAGCAGCGGGAGAAACCGGGACGGATATAATTCACCCCTCCACTTT. As protein: CASSGRNRDGYNSPLHF.

This clone occurred once. The chain combines TRBV25-1 with TRBJ2-6; TRBD1 matches 7 bases. After removal of 6 bases from V and 2 bases from J, the junction contained 10 bases not matched to a gene. Germline CDR1 MGHDK, CDR2 SYGVNS. The CDR3 has 17 amino acids. DNA for the CDR3: TGTGCCAGCAGCTCACGACAGGGAAGAGCTGGGGCCAACGTCCTGACTTTC. It encodes CASSSRQGRAGANVLTF. Drawing the rest from reference TRBV25-1 and TRBJ2-6, the complete variable domain is EADIYQTPRYLVIGTGKKITLECSQTMGHDKMYWYQQDPGMELHLIHYSYGVNSTEKGDLSSESTVSRIRTEHFPLTLESARPSHTSQYLCASSSRQGRAGANVLTFGAGSRLTVL.

The chain uses TRBV7-2 and TRBJ1-1, with D possibly TRBD1 on 5 matching bases. This CDR3 is built from 18 residues. Germline V gene sequence: CDR1 SGHTA, CDR2 FQGNSA. With 1 base removed from V and 0 bases from J, the gap between germline ends came to 18 bases. The CDR3 DNA reads as TGTGCCAGCAGCTTAGTAGTTGCAGGGAATTTGGTGAACACTGAAGCTTTCTTT. As protein: CASSLVVAGNLVNTEAFF.

The chain joins TRBV30 to TRBJ1-3; the D gene is possibly TRBD1 (6 bases). The CDR3 consists of 16 residues. Germline CDR1 GTSNPN, CDR2 SVGIG (reference sequence). Deletions cut 2 bases from V and 4 bases from J, with 18 bases between. CDR3 residues: CAWSTRRGQRGNTIYF. CDR3 in DNA: TGTGCCTGGAGTACCCGCAGGGGACAAAGAGGAAACACCATATATTTT.

The V gene is TRBV28, the J gene TRBJ2-1; D may correspond to TRBD1 or TRBD2 (6 bases each). Trimming took 8 bases from V and 0 from J, leaving 14 bases between them. This CDR3 spans 15 amino acids. Germline V gene lookup returns CDR1 MDHEN and CDR2 SYDVKM. CDR3 region: CASLRGPPSYNEQFF. The CDR3 DNA sequence: TGTGCCAGCCTACGGGGGCCACCCTCCTACAATGAGCAGTTCTTC.

The chain couples TRBV28 to TRBJ1-2; D gene unclear. The CDR3 loop spans 13 amino acids. The V gene's germline CDR1 is MDHEN and CDR2 SYDVKM. V shed 6 bases and J shed 0 bases, with 8 bases lying between them. DNA of the CDR3: TGTGCCAGCAGCGGGATGACTAACTATGGCTACACCTTC. It specifies CASSGMTNYGYTF.

V is TRBV18 and J is TRBJ2-1; 7 bases map to TRBD2. The trim removed 5 bases at V and 10 bases at J, leaving 2 bases unmatched. The CDR3 runs 11 residues. Germline lookup yields CDR1 KGHSH and CDR2 LQKENI. CDR3 sequence reads: CASSVGGEQFF. The CDR3, as DNA: TGTGCCAGCTCAGTCGGGGGGGAGCAGTTCTTC.

This chain uses TRBV28 with TRBJ1-1; no firm D call. Trimming took off 8 bases at V and 3 bases at J, with 16 bases between the two ends. The CDR3 spans 14 residues. CDR1 is MDHEN, CDR2 SYDVKM, per germline. CDR3 bases: TGTGCCAGCGGAAATTTGGGTCGAGACACTGAAGCTTTCTTT. Translating it yields CASGNLGRDTEAFF.